This T cell receptor (beta chain) was identified during a study of cytomegalovirus exposure and HLA in healthy donors. The study's findings and limits: Most TCRs appeared rarely, but some public TCRs recurred in many donors.

This CDR3 is 15 amino acids long. Germline V gene lookup returns CDR1 LNHDA and CDR2 SQIVND (reference sequence). V lost 5 bases, J lost 4 bases, and 17 bases lay in between. This clone was found a few times. Its antigen is still unknown. The PCR contained 60 Vbeta and 13 Jbeta primers. This table comes from immunoSEQ multiplex PCR, and its TCRdb copy is limited to in-frame clones, with some not included. Of about 98,000 clones listed, around two thirds are singletons. Sequenced: PBMCs. This clonotype originated in a male donor in good health and CMV-seronegative. The chain carries TRBV19 and TRBJ2-5; D is possibly TRBD2 (5 bases). Here the CDR3 DNA reads TGTGCCAGTAGTCCCCGGGGATCAAGTCTAGAGACCCAGTACTTC. It is translated as CASSPRGSSLETQYF.